This T cell receptor beta chain was sequenced for a study of T cell clonality in common variable immunodeficiency. This clone was observed many times. The read ends 3 residues shy of where the CDR3 ends; the end is completed using the germline J gene. The CDR3 contains 12 residues. Germline V gene data show CDR1 as DFQATT and CDR2 as SNEGSKA (reference sequence). Unmatched junction bases numbered 2, after V lost 6 bases and J lost 0 bases. Produced via immunoSEQ multiplex PCR; TCRdb's table is partial and in-frame only. The sample is made up of under 40,000 clones, none counted only once. Specimen: peripheral blood mononuclear cells. The V call is TRBV20-1, the J call TRBJ2-7; 7 bases map to TRBD2. The clonotype was recovered from a person aged 18 to 70 in good health. The CDR3 spells CSAGTTSYEQYF. The sequenced part of the CDR3 DNA is TGCAGTGCAGGGACTACCTCCTACGAG.